This TCR beta chain was retrieved from a study of CD8+CD57+ T cells in acquired aplastic anemia. Only patients with CD8+CD57+ cell expansion on flow cytometry were chosen for sequencing. Investigators profiled TCR beta VDJ and CDR3 from genomic DNA template. TCRdb re-derived calls from the reads in MiXCR, one entry per CDR3 protein. The sample has 110,000 or so distinct CDR3 sequences; 50% to 60% are singletons. This CDR3 comprises 14 residues. V lost 0 bases and J 1 base, leaving 7 bases between the germline ends. CDR1 MNHNS and CDR2 SASEGT come from the germline V gene. Sample: sorted CD4+, CD8+, or CD8+CD57+ T cells (not recorded which) from PBMCs. The sequence was obtained from a human donor with aplastic anemia. The rearrangement uses TRBV6-1 and TRBJ2-7; weak D call: TRBD2 (5 bases). CDR3: CASSEAERSYEQYF. Here the CDR3 DNA reads TGTGCCAGCAGTGAAGCCGAGCGGTCCTACGAGCAGTACTTC.